This is a list of T cell receptor beta chains from one sample in a study of shared clonotypes between healthy human individuals. The table came from immunoSEQ multiplex PCR; TCRdb's copy has only in-frame clones and leaves some out. In the table there are roughly 890,000 clones, 85% to 95% of which are singletons. The sequencing input was naive CD8+ T cells sorted from blood. These receptors were collected from a man younger than 40 in good health. Both conserved end residues are part of each CDR3. The order of the fields is CDR3 DNA, CDR3 protein, V gene, clone size, D gene, J gene. D genes are given only for firm matches. Rows give clone size only sometimes, using once, few, many, or a class for an expanded clone.

DNA: TGTGCCAGCAGCGTAGAAGGACTAGCGGGAAGAGAGACCCAGTACTTC
CDR3: CASSVEGLAGRETQYF
V: TRBV9
size: NA
D: TRBD2
J: TRBJ2-5

DNA: TGTGCCAGCAGCAACCTTGGGGGTGCCCATGAGCAGTTCTTC
CDR3: CASSNLGGAHEQFF
V: TRBV9
size: NA
D: NA
J: TRBJ2-1

DNA: TGTGCCAGCAGCACCGACATGGGGGAGAACACAGATACGCAGTATTTT
CDR3: CASSTDMGENTDTQYF
V: TRBV7-2
size: NA
D: NA
J: TRBJ2-3

DNA: TGTGCCAGCAGCTTAGAGGGCTCATACAATGAGCAGTTCTTC
CDR3: CASSLEGSYNEQFF
V: TRBV7-9
size: NA
D: NA
J: TRBJ2-1

DNA: TGCAGCGTTTCCTCGGCGGGCCGAGAGACCCAGTACTTC
CDR3: CSVSSAGRETQYF
V: TRBV29-1
size: NA
D: NA
J: TRBJ2-5

DNA: TGTGCCAGCAGCTTAGGCGACTACAATGAGCAGTTCTTC
CDR3: CASSLGDYNEQFF
V: TRBV7-9
size: NA
D: NA
J: TRBJ2-1

DNA: TGTGCCAGTAGGGGAACAGGGGTTTGGGATCGCTACACCTTC
CDR3: CASRGTGVWDRYTF
V: TRBV19
size: NA
D: TRBD1
J: TRBJ1-2

DNA: TGCAGCGTGGCGGTTGTAGAGGCCCGGGGCGAGCAGTACTTC
CDR3: CSVAVVEARGEQYF
V: TRBV29-1
size: NA
D: NA
J: TRBJ2-7

DNA: TGCGCCAGCTCCCCGGGACAGGGACTCCTAGCGCCCCAGCATTTT
CDR3: CASSPGQGLLAPQHF
V: TRBV5-1
size: NA
D: TRBD1
J: TRBJ1-5

DNA: TGCAGCGTTGGGTTATCCGGGGTGCAGTACTTC
CDR3: CSVGLSGVQYF
V: TRBV29-1
size: few
D: NA
J: TRBJ2-7

DNA: TGTGCCAGCAGTTACGGGGGGACTGAAGCTTTCTTT
CDR3: CASSYGGTEAFF
V: TRBV6-5
size: NA
D: NA
J: TRBJ1-1

DNA: TGTGCCAGCAGCCCCCCGCCCATCGGAGCGCAAGATGAGCAGTTCTTC
CDR3: CASSPPPIGAQDEQFF
V: TRBV7-9
size: NA
D: NA
J: TRBJ2-1

DNA: TGCGCCAGCAGCTCATACGGTGCAGATACGCAGTATTTT
CDR3: CASSSYGADTQYF
V: TRBV5-1
size: NA
D: NA
J: TRBJ2-3

DNA: TGCAGCGTTGAAGGAGGGGGTGAAGAGACCCAGTACTTC
CDR3: CSVEGGGEETQYF
V: TRBV29-1
size: NA
D: NA
J: TRBJ2-5

DNA: TGTGCCAGCAGTTTCACCTCGACAGGGGGCCTTGGCTACACCTTC
CDR3: CASSFTSTGGLGYTF
V: TRBV27
size: NA
D: TRBD1
J: TRBJ1-2

DNA: TGTGCCAGCAGCCAAGGGGCTAGCGGGAGGCCAGATACGCAGTATTTT
CDR3: CASSQGASGRPDTQYF
V: TRBV14
size: NA
D: TRBD2
J: TRBJ2-3

DNA: TGTGCCTGGAGTTCGCTTTCTCAAGAGACCCAGTACTTC
CDR3: CAWSSLSQETQYF
V: TRBV30
size: NA
D: NA
J: TRBJ2-5

DNA: TGTGCCAGCAGCGTAGCGAGCGGGAATGAGCAGTTCTTC
CDR3: CASSVASGNEQFF
V: TRBV9
size: NA
D: NA
J: TRBJ2-1

DNA: TGTGCCAGCAGCCCCCAAAAGGGCGGGGACTACAATGAGCAGTTCTTC
CDR3: CASSPQKGGDYNEQFF
V: TRBV4-2
size: NA
D: NA
J: TRBJ2-1

DNA: TGTGCCAGCAGTTACTCTGGGTTTCAGGGCGATGGCTACACCTTC
CDR3: CASSYSGFQGDGYTF
V: TRBV6-5
size: NA
D: NA
J: TRBJ1-2

DNA: TGCAGCGTTGCAGGGTTCTTTGGCTACACCTTC
CDR3: CSVAGFFGYTF
V: TRBV29-1
size: NA
D: NA
J: TRBJ1-2

DNA: TGTGCCAGCAGTTACTCGCCCTACGAGCAGTACTTC
CDR3: CASSYSPYEQYF
V: TRBV6-6
size: NA
D: NA
J: TRBJ2-7

DNA: TGTGCCAGCAGCAACAGCTACGAGCAGTACTTC
CDR3: CASSNSYEQYF
V: TRBV21-1
size: NA
D: NA
J: TRBJ2-7

DNA: TGTGCCAGCAGGAAAGGGTGGAATGAGCAGTTCTTC
CDR3: CASRKGWNEQFF
V: TRBV27
size: few
D: NA
J: TRBJ2-1